This T cell receptor beta chain was recovered during a study of blood T cell repertoires in COVID-19. This clone was picked up a small number of times. TCRdb's copy holds only in-frame clones and misses some; the assay was immunoSEQ multiplex PCR. This table holds some 240,000 clones, roughly nine tenths found once. This receptor was obtained from a man aged 55 to 69 who had recovered from COVID-19. Sample: peripheral blood.

In DNA form, the CDR3 reads TGTGCCAGCTCACGCTCCCTCCCGGGACTAGCGCAAGAGACCCAGTACTTC. Translation: CASSRSLPGLAQETQYF. V is TRBV18 and J is TRBJ2-5; 10 bases align to TRBD2. Germline V gene lookup returns CDR1 KGHSH and CDR2 LQKENI. This CDR3 region has 17 residues. Germline trimming cut 4 bases from V and 2 bases from J; bases unmatched to any gene: 10.